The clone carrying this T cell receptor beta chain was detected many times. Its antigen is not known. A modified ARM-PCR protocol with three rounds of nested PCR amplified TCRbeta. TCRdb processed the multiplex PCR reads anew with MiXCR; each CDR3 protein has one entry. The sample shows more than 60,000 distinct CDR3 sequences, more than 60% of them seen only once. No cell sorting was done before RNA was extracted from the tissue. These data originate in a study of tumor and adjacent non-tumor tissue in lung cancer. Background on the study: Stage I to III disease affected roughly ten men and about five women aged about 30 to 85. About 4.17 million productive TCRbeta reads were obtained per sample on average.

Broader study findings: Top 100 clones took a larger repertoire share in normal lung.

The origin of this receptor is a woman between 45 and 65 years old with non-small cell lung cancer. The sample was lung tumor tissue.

The CDR3 loop is CASSHLRGILLSTDTQYF. Written as DNA, the CDR3 is TGTGCCAGCAGCCACCTACGAGGAATACTTCTGAGCACAGATACGCAGTATTTT. This rearrangement joins TRBV5-4 to TRBJ2-3; D gene ambiguous. The CDR3 extends over 18 amino acids. Trimming pared 4 bases from V and 0 bases from J, leaving 21 bases between. Germline CDR1 is SGHNT and CDR2 is YYREEE (reference sequence). Filled out from reference TRBV5-4 and TRBJ2-3, the complete variable domain reads ETGVTQSPTHLIKTRGQQVTLRCSSQSGHNTVSWYQQALGQGPQFIFQYYREEENGRGNFPPRFSGLQFPNYSSELNVNALELDDSALYLCASSHLRGILLSTDTQYFGPGTRLTVL.